Below are 2 T cell receptor beta chains sequenced from a single sample in a study of T cells in Graves' hyperthyroidism and ophthalmopathy. What was amplified from RNA transcripts were TCR beta CDR3 regions. The HTBI primer set was used in a first-round RT-PCR of the TCR CDR3. TCRdb re-called the multiplex PCR reads with MiXCR, one entry per CDR3 protein. The data hold 550,000 to 600,000 distinct CDR3 sequences, with 16% observed a single time. The sample was blood. These receptors all come from a woman in her late teens or twenties with Graves' hyperthyroidism.

V and J are TRBV29-1 and TRBJ2-2; tentatively, D is TRBD2 (5 bases). This CDR3 has 13 residues. Germline lookup yields CDR1 SQVTM and CDR2 ANQGSEA. V lost 2 bases and J 6 bases, leaving 10 bases between the germline ends. The CDR3 DNA follows: TGCAGCGTTGAAATTCGAGGGTCCGGGGAGCTGTTTTTT. This encodes CSVEIRGSGELFF.

In this sample, this clonotype turned up many times. The chain couples TRBV5-1 to TRBJ2-7; D is possibly TRBD1 (5 bases). V was trimmed by 5 bases and J by 4 bases, leaving 13 bases between them. The CDR3 runs to 13 residues. Germline V gene data show CDR1 as SGHRS and CDR2 as YFSETQ. The CDR3 here is CASSSDRLYEQYF. The CDR3 DNA reads as TGCGCCAGCAGTTCCGACAGACTTTACGAGCAGTACTTC.